These 8 T cell receptor beta chains were sequenced from one sample in a study of glioma-infiltrating T cells. Using RNA template, CDR3s of TCR alpha and beta were amplified with iRepertoire arm-PCR. Each CDR3 protein gets one entry after TCRdb re-called the multiplex PCR reads with MiXCR. The sample consists of about 130,000 distinct CDR3 sequences, under 25% of them appearing once. The sequencing sample was made of glioma tissue, nonneoplastic brain tissue, or PBMCs (not recorded which). These receptors were obtained from a human donor with low-grade glioma or glioblastoma, undergoing nonglioma brain surgery, or in good health (not recorded which).

The count of this clonotype is one. The chain carries TRBV5-5 and TRBJ2-3; 9 nucleotides match TRBD1. The CDR3 is 17 amino acids. Trimming at V came to 4 bases and at J to 4 bases, leaving 13 bases not matched to a gene. The germline V gene encodes CDR1 SGHKS and CDR2 YYEKEE (reference sequence). The CDR3 nucleotides are TGTGCCAGCAGCCCGGGGACAGGGAATATGGTCGCAGATACGCAGTATTTT. Encoded protein: CASSPGTGNMVADTQYF.

This chain links TRBV12-3 or TRBV12-4 with TRBJ1-2, with no clear D. This CDR3 has 14 amino acids. The V and J ends lost 0 bases and 4 bases respectively, with 9 bases between them. CDR3 nucleotide sequence: TGTGCCAGCAGTTTAGCGCAGAGACCCTATGGCTACACCTTC. This codes for CASSLAQRPYGYTF.

This clonotype was picked up a small number of times. The chain combines TRBV12-3 or TRBV12-4 with TRBJ2-5, with no clear D. V gave up 3 bases and J gave up 2 bases, with 10 bases separating them. The CDR3 totals 14 residues. The CDR3 DNA reads TGTGCCAGCAGTTTCTTACAGAGTCAAGAGACCCAGTACTTC. Amino acid sequence: CASSFLQSQETQYF.

A note on this clonotype: A clone one base away is much larger, so this may be a read error. The genes are TRBV6-1 and TRBJ2-5; D not resolved. Looked up from germline, CDR1 is MNHNS and CDR2 is SASEGT. The CDR3 totals 11 residues. This CDR3 reads CASSPHEIQYF. The CDR3 nucleotides are TGTGCCAGCAGCCCCCATGAGATCCAGTACTTC.

About this clonotype: A single base separates this from a much larger clone, so it may be a read error. The chain has TRBV5-4 and TRBJ2-3; no firm D call. Germline CDR1 and CDR2: SGHNT and YYREEE (reference sequence). Trimming left V 0 bases short and J 7 bases short, with 15 bases between. The CDR3 has 15 residues. The DNA for the CDR3 is TGTGCCAGCAGCTTGGTTGGCCATGTTTCATATACGCAGTATTTT. This encodes CASSLVGHVSYTQYF.

As to this clonotype: Given a much more abundant clone one base away, this may be a read error. The gene calls are TRBV7-6 and TRBJ1-1; TRBD1 might be the D (5 bases). CDR1 and CDR2 (germline): SGHVS, FNYEAQ. The CDR3 extends over 13 amino acids. The CDR3 loop reads CVSSLGENTEAFF. DNA for the CDR3: TGTGTCAGCAGCTTAGGGGAGAACACTGAAGCTTTCTTT.

This clonotype came up many times. The chain is built from TRBV4-2 and TRBJ2-1; D remains unclear. V lost 4 bases, J lost 10 bases, and 11 bases lay in between. The CDR3 has 12 residues. The V gene's germline CDR1 is LGHNA and CDR2 YNFKEQ. Here the CDR3 reads CASSPYGREQFF. CDR3 in DNA: TGTGCCAGCAGCCCGTATGGCAGGGAGCAGTTCTTC.

The V and J genes are TRBV2 and TRBJ1-5; 8 bases fit TRBD1. V was clipped by 9 bases and J by 7 bases; unmatched bases: 8. The CDR3 sequence is 13 residues long. Germline CDR1 SNHLY, CDR2 FYNNEI. CDR3 protein: CASGSGGRQPQHF. The CDR3 DNA follows: TGTGCCAGTGGGTCAGGGGGCAGGCAGCCCCAGCATTTT. Looking up the rest from reference TRBV2 and TRBJ1-5 gives the full variable domain: EPEVTQTPSHQVTQMGQEVILRCVPISNHLYFYWYRQILGQKVEFLVSFYNNEISEKSEIFDDQFSVERPDGSNFTLKIRSTKLEDSAMYFCASGSGGRQPQHFGDGTRLSIL.